The 10 T cell receptor beta chains below all came from one sample that was sequenced in a study of T cell changes during pregnancy in multiple sclerosis. Clones were read by immunoSEQ multiplex PCR, and TCRdb kept only the in-frame ones, dropping some. The table has about 42,000 clones, about 95% seen once. The sample was peripheral blood, taken in the second trimester of pregnancy. The receptors come from a female donor with multiple sclerosis, enrolled in a pregnancy study.

The chain has TRBV18 and TRBJ2-1, with 9 bases fitting TRBD1. J was trimmed by 7 bases and V by 5 bases; bases with no gene match: 9. The CDR3 totals 15 residues. The germline CDR1 and CDR2 sequences are KGHSH and LQKENI. CDR3 sequence: CASSIDRGGFNEQFF. Written as DNA, the CDR3 is TGTGCCAGCTCAATTGACAGGGGGGGTTTTAATGAGCAGTTCTTC.

This chain joins TRBV6-4 and TRBJ2-2; weak D call: TRBD2 (6 bases). The V end was cut by 6 bases, the J end by 5 bases, with 13 bases between. The CDR3 has 14 amino acids. Germline lookup yields CDR1 MRHNA and CDR2 SNTAGT. The CDR3, as DNA: TGTGCCAGCAGCCAAGCCGGGGGTACCGGGGAGCTGTTTTTT. Protein product: CASSQAGGTGELFF.

Written as DNA, the CDR3 is TGTGCCAGCAGCTTTGACCCATGGGGCCTCTACGAGCAGTACTTC. As protein: CASSFDPWGLYEQYF. This chain uses TRBV7-2 with TRBJ2-7; tentatively, D is TRBD1 (5 bases). Germline CDR1 reads SGHTA; CDR2 reads FQGNSA. Between the trimmed V and J ends, which lost 3 bases and 3 bases, there was a span of 15 bases. The CDR3 totals 15 residues. Looking up the rest from reference TRBV7-2 and TRBJ2-7 gives the full variable domain: GAGVSQSPSNKVTEKGKDVELRCDPISGHTALYWYRQSLGQGLEFLIYFQGNSAPDKSGLPSDRFSAERTGGSVSTLTIQRTQQEDSAVYLCASSFDPWGLYEQYFGPGTRLTVT.

V and J are TRBV5-1 and TRBJ2-1, with 11 bases that match TRBD1. The CDR3 has 19 amino acids. Trimming cost V 2 bases and J 2 bases; bases outside gene matches: 12. The germline V gene encodes CDR1 SGHRS and CDR2 YFSETQ. This CDR3 is CASSFLAGTGGSAYNEQFF. The CDR3 region has the DNA TGCGCCAGCAGCTTCTTGGCCGGGACAGGGGGTAGCGCCTACAATGAGCAGTTCTTC.

J is TRBJ1-6 and V is TRBV15; a weak D match, TRBD1 (6 bases). With 0 bases removed from V and 10 bases from J, the gap between germline ends came to 10 bases. Germline values: CDR1 LNHNV, CDR2 YYDKDF (reference sequence). The CDR3 totals 14 residues. DNA for the CDR3: TGTGCCACCAGCAGAGAACCAGGGGAATCACCCCTCCACTTT. The encoded protein is CATSREPGESPLHF.

The V and J genes are TRBV6-1 and TRBJ1-3; D might be TRBD1 (5 bases). Germline values: CDR1 MNHNS, CDR2 SASEGT. Trimming left V 6 bases short and J 4 bases short, with 13 bases between. The length of the CDR3 is 14 residues. CDR3 protein: CASSGRVRGNTIYF. In DNA form, the CDR3 reads TGTGCCAGCAGCGGCAGGGTTCGGGGAAACACCATATATTTT.

The CDR3 bases are TGTGCCAGCAGCTTAGTTGGGGGACAGGGTGGGTACAATGAGCAGTTCTTC. Its translation: CASSLVGGQGGYNEQFF. The J gene is TRBJ2-1, the V gene TRBV7-2; 9 nucleotides match TRBD1. The germline V gene has CDR1 SGHTA and CDR2 FQGNSA. The CDR3 has 17 residues. The junction had 8 bases not matched to a gene; V was cut back by 1 base and J by 4 bases.

This rearrangement joins TRBV9 to TRBJ1-2, with 9 nucleotides matching TRBD1. This CDR3 is built from 16 residues. Germline CDR1 reads SGDLS; CDR2 reads YYNGEE. V was pared by 4 bases and J by 7 bases, with 14 bases of the junction left unmatched. CDR3 in amino acids: CASSLFPDRGGGGYTF. The CDR3 DNA reads as TGTGCCAGCAGCTTATTCCCGGACAGGGGAGGGGGTGGCTACACCTTC.

The gene calls are TRBV5-5 and TRBJ1-2, with 7 nucleotides matching TRBD1. This CDR3 comprises 14 residues. Germline-derived CDR1 and CDR2 are SGHKS and YYEKEE (reference sequence). The junction had 9 bases not matched to a gene; V was cut back by 6 bases and J by 4 bases. The CDR3 DNA reads as TGTGCCAGCACGGGAGGGGCAGGGGGCTATGGCTACACCTTC. This gives the protein CASTGGAGGYGYTF.

The CDR3 DNA reads as TGTGCCAGCAGCTTAATACCTCCAGGGAATGGATCACCCCTCCACTTT. Its protein is CASSLIPPGNGSPLHF. The chain recombines TRBV7-3 with TRBJ1-6; maybe TRBD1 (5 bases). V was clipped by 1 base and J by 10 bases, with 17 bases between them. Germline V CDR1 and CDR2: SGHTA, FQGTGA. The CDR3 runs to 16 residues. The full variable domain, rest sourced from reference TRBV7-3 and TRBJ1-6, is GAGVSQTPSNKVTEKGKYVELRCDPISGHTALYWYRQSLGQGPEFLIYFQGTGAADDSGLPNDRFFAVRPEGSVSTLKIQRTERGDSAVYLCASSLIPPGNGSPLHFGNGTRLTVT.